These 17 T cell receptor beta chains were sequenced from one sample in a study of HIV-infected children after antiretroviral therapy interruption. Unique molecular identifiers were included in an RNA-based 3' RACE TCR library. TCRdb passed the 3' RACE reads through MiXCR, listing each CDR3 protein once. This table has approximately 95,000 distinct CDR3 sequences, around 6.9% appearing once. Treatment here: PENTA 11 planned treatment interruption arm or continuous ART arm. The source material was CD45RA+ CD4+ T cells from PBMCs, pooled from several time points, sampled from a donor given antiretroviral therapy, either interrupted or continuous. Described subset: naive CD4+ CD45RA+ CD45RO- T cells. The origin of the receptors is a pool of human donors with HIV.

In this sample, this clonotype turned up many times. CDR3 nucleotide sequence: TGTGCCAGCAGTCCCTGGGAGGGCACAGATACGCAGTATTTT. Its protein product is CASSPWEGTDTQYF. The J gene is TRBJ2-3, the V gene TRBV28; maybe TRBD2 (6 bases). The CDR3 is made up of 14 amino acids. Germline-derived CDR1 and CDR2 are MDHEN and SYDVKM. Trimming shortened V by 5 bases and J by 1 base, and 10 bases separated the two germline ends. Supplemented by reference TRBV28 and TRBJ2-3, the full variable domain reads DVKVTQSSRYLVKRTGEKVFLECVQDMDHENMFWYRQDPGLGLRLIYFSYDVKMKEKGDIPEGYSVSREKKERFSLILESASTNQTSMYLCASSPWEGTDTQYFGPGTRLTVL.

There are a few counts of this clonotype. The CDR3 is CASRDHTRGATNQPQHF. The CDR3 bases are TGTGCCAGCAGGGATCACACCCGGGGGGCTACCAATCAGCCCCAGCATTTT. The chain joins TRBV6-1 to TRBJ1-5, with D possibly matching TRBD1 (6 bases). Germline values: CDR1 MNHNS, CDR2 SASEGT. V lost 6 bases and J 3 bases, leaving 21 bases between the germline ends. The CDR3 is 17 residues long.

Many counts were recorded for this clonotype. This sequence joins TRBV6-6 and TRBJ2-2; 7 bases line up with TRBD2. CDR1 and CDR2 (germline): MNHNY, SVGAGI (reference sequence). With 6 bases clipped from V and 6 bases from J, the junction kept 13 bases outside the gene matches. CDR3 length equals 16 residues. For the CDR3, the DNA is TGTGCCAGCAGCCTGGCGACTAGCAGACCTCCCGGGGAGCTGTTTTTT. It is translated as CASSLATSRPPGELFF.

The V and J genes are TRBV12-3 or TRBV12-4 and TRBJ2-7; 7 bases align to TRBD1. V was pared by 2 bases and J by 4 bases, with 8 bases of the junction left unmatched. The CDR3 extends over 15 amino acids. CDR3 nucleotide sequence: TGTGCCAGCAGTTTACCAACAGGGGTCGTTTACGAGCAGTACTTC. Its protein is CASSLPTGVVYEQYF.

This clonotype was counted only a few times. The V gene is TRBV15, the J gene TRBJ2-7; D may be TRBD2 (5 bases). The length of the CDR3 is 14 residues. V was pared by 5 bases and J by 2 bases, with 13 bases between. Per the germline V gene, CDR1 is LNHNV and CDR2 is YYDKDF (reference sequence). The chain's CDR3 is CATSRSGLTYEQYF. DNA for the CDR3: TGTGCCACCAGCCGATCTGGACTTACCTACGAGCAGTACTTC.

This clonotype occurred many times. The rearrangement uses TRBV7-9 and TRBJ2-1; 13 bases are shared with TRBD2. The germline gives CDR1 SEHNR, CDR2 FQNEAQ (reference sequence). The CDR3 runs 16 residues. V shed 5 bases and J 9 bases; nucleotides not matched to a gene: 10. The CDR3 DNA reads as TGTGCCAGCAGCCCAAGGACTAGCGGGAGCTTACGTGAGCAGTTCTTC. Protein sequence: CASSPRTSGSLREQFF.

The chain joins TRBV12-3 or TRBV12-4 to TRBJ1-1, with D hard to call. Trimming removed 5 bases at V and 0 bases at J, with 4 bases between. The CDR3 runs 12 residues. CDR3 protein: CASSAMNTEAFF. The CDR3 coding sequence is TGTGCCAGCAGTGCCATGAACACTGAAGCTTTCTTT.

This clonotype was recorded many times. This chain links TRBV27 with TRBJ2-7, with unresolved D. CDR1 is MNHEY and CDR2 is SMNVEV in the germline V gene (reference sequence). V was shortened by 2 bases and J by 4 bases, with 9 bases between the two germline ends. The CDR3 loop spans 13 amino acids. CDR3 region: CASSLGTYYEQYF. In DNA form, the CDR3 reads TGTGCCAGCAGTTTAGGCACTTATTACGAGCAGTACTTC.

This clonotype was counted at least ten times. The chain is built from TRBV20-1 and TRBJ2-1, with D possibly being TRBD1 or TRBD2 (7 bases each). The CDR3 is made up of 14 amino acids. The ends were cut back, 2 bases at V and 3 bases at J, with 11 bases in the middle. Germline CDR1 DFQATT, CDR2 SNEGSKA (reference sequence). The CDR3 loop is CSARFRGGYNEQFF. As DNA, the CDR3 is TGCAGTGCTAGATTCAGGGGGGGCTACAATGAGCAGTTCTTC.

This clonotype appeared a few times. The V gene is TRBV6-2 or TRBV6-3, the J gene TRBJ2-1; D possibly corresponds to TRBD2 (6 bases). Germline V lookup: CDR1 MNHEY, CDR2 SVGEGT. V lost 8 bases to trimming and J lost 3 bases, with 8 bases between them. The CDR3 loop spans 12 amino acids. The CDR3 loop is CASETSYNEQFF. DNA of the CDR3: TGTGCCAGCGAGACTAGCTACAATGAGCAGTTCTTC.

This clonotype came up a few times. CDR3 bases: TGTGCCAGCTATGGAGCGGTATACCAAGAGACCCAGTACTTC. It is translated as CASYGAVYQETQYF. The chain employs TRBV2 and TRBJ2-5; possible D gene TRBD2, 5 bases. Germline lookup yields CDR1 SNHLY and CDR2 FYNNEI. The CDR3 loop spans 14 amino acids. Trimming removed 8 bases from V and 0 bases from J, with 13 bases in between.

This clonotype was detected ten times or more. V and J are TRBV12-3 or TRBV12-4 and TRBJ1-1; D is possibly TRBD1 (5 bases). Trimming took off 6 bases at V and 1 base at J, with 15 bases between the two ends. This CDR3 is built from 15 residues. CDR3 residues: CASSGDGKKNTEAFF. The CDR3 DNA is TGTGCCAGCAGCGGGGACGGGAAAAAGAACACTGAAGCTTTCTTT.

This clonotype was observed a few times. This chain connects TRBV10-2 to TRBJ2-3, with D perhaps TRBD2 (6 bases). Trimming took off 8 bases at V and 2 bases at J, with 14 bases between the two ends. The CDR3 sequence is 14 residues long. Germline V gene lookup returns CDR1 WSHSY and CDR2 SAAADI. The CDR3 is CASRFGGNTDTQYF. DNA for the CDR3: TGCGCCAGCCGCTTCGGGGGAAACACAGATACGCAGTATTTT.

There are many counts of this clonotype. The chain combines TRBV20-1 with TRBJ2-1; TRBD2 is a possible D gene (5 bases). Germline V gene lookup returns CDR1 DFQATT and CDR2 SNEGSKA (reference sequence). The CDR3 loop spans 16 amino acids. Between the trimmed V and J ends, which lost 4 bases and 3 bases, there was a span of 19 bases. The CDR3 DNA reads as TGCAGTGCTACCCGACTAAAGTCAGGAGGCTACAATGAGCAGTTCTTC. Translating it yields CSATRLKSGGYNEQFF.

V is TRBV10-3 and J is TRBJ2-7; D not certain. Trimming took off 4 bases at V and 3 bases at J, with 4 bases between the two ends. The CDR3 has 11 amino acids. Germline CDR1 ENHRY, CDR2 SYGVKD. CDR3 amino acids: CAISGNYEQYF. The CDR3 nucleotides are TGTGCCATCAGTGGAAACTACGAGCAGTACTTC.

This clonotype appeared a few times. The DNA of the CDR3 is TGTGCCAGCAGCTTGGGACTAGCGGGGGCCACAGATACGCAGTATTTT. It codes for CASSLGLAGATDTQYF. The gene calls are TRBV11-2 and TRBJ2-3; TRBD2 agrees at 14 bases. V lost 3 bases and J lost 2; bases outside the gene matches: 1. The V gene's germline CDR1 is SGHAT and CDR2 FQNNGV. This CDR3 contains 16 residues.

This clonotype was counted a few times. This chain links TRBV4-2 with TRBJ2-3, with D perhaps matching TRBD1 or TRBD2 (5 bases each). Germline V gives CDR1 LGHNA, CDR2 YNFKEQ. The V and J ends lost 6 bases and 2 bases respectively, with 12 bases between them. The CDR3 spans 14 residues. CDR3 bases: TGTGCCAGCAGAAGGGACGGCTACACAGATACGCAGTATTTT. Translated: CASRRDGYTDTQYF.